This TCR beta chain came from a study of regulatory T cells in long-lasting Graves disease (dated by TCRdb to about 2021). For context, the study as a whole: Newly diagnosed Graves' disease patients had taken antithyroid drugs for less than 3 months. The study took place in China and was registered as a clinical trial. Patients with persistent Graves' disease were compared with patients with newly diagnosed Graves' disease using TCR sequencing and RNA sequencing of peripheral blood. A total of roughly 35 samples underwent TCR sequencing: around 13 from persistent and about 20 from newly diagnosed Graves' disease patients. Beyond this particular receptor, the publication reports: Compared with newly diagnosed patients, patients with persistent Graves' disease had lower TCR Shannon entropy and fewer highly expanded clones, which suggests clonal expansion. Only peripheral blood was studied, because thyroid tissue, the primary lesion, was inaccessible. Sequencing and analysis were restricted to the TCR beta chain. Patients with persistent disease shared more public clonotypes (over 2,500) than newly diagnosed patients did (966). The authors noted that the small sample size was a limitation that may lower accuracy. Preferential use of TRBV28, TRBJ1-2 and TRBJ2-5 was observed in persistent disease, whereas TRBV20-1 and TRBJ2-1 were favored in newly diagnosed disease.

This clonotype was recorded many times. What this receptor recognizes is not known. No per-base quality is available; no much larger clone lies one base away. Library creation used multiplex PCR. Instrument on record: Illumina HiSeq 4000. iRepertoire HTBI primers and Arm-PCR amplification of CDR3 regions were used to construct TCR beta libraries. Gel purification was performed on PCR products prior to sequencing. Per the authors' processing: A total of roughly 65 TRBV and about 13 TRBJ segments were identified across samples and were used for gene usage analysis of CDR3 amino acid clonotypes. COPE and FqMerger were used to merge filtered high-quality paired reads into contigs. BLAST was used to align contigs to the IMGT TRBV, TRBD and TRBJ reference genes, and CDR3 was defined following IMGT. Highly expanded clones were defined as clonotypes with a frequency above 0.1%. Shannon entropy served as the measure of repertoire diversity, while the Gini coefficient captured V-J evenness. A clonotype found in more than one individual was treated as public. TCRdb reprocessing: public reads trimmed at Q25 with fastp, clones called with MiXCR, in-frame beta chains kept. Duplicate CDR3 protein sequences are folded into a single record with the most common DNA and genes. None of the V and J calls come from the authors' own analysis; TCRdb made them. This sample holds around 400,000 distinct CDR3 sequences; roughly 15% were observed only once. In total, the top ten clones hold approximately 21% of the sample.

Via the germline V gene, CDR1 is SGHNT and CDR2 YENEEA. Trimming accounts for 5 bases at V and 1 base at J, while the number of junction bases matched to no gene is 6. Taken from cysteine to phenylalanine, the CDR3 has 18 residues. The sequence is cut down to CDR3 DNA, 54 bases in frame from base 1. In the paper's terms, the time point label means: newly diagnosed GD, antithyroid drugs for less than 3 months. RNA was extracted from PBMCs in TRIzol for both TCR sequencing and RNA sequencing. The diagnosis of Graves' disease was made according to American Thyroid Association guidelines. Patients were recruited from an endocrinology department in Xi'an, China. Each patient gave around 9 milliliters of peripheral blood, collected in an EDTA anticoagulant tube. PBMCs were isolated by Ficoll Paque Plus density gradient separation without further T cell sorting. An Agilent 2100 Bioanalyzer and agarose gel were used to assess RNA quality, and a NanoDrop 2000 was used to measure RNA concentration.

Sequencing was performed on peripheral blood mononuclear cells (PBMCs), taken at new diagnosis, from a patient treated with antithyroid drugs. The receptor chain draws on TRBV11-3 and TRBJ2-3, and TRBD2 matches 16 of the central bases. This TCR came from a female donor with Graves disease. The nucleotide sequence reads TGTGCCAGCAGCCTGGGACTAGCGGGGGGGCGTGGCACAGATACGCAGTATTTT. The translation is CASSLGLAGGRGTDTQYF.